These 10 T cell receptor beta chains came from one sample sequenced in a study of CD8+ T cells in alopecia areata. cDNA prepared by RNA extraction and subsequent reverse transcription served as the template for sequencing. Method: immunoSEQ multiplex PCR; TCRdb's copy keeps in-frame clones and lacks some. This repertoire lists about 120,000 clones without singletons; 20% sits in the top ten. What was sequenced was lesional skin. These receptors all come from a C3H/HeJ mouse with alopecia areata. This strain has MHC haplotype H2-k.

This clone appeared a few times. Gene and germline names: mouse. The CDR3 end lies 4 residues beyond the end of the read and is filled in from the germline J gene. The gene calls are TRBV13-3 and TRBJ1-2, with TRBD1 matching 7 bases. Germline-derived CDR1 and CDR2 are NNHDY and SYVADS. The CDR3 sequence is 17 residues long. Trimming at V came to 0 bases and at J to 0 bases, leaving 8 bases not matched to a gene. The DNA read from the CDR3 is TGTGCCAGCAGTGATGAAGGGGGCGCGGGGGCAAACTCC. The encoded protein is CASSDEGGAGANS. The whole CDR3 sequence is CASSDEGGAGANSDYTF.

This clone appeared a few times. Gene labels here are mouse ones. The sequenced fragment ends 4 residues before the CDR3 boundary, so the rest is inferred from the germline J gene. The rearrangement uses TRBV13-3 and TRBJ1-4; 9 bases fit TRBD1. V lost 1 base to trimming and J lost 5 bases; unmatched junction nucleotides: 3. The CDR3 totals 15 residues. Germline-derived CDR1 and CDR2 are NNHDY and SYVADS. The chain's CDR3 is CASSDQDRGNERLFF. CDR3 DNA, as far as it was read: TGTGCCAGCAGTGATCAGGACAGGGGAAACGAA.

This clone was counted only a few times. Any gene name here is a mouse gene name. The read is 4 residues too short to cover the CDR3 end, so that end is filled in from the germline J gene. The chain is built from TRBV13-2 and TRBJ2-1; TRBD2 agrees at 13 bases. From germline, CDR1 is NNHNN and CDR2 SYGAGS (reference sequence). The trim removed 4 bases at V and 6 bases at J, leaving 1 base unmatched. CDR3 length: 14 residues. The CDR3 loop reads CASGRTGGAAEQFF. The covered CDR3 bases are TGTGCCAGCGGTCGGACTGGGGGGGCTGCT.

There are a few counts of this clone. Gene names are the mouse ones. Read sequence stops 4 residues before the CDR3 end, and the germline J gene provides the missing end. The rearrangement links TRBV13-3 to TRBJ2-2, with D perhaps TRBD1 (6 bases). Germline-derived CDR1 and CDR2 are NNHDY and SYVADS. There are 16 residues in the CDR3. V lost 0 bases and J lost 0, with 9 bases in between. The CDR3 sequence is CASSDGDNANTGQLYF. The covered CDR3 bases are TGTGCCAGCAGTGATGGGGACAATGCAAACACCGGG.

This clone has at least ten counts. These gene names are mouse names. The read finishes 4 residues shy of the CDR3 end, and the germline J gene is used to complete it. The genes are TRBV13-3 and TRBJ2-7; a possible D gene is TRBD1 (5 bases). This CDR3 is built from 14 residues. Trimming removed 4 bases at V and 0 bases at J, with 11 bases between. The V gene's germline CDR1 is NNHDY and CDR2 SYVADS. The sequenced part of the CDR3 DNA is TGTGCCAGCAGTCCTGGACAACTCTCCTAT. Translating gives CASSPGQLSY. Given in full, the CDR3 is CASSPGQLSYEQYF.

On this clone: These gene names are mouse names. The CDR3: CATTGAQDTQYF. The CDR3 DNA, read in part, is TGTGCCACCACTGGGGCACAAGAC. V usage is TRBV13-3 and J usage is TRBJ2-5, with 7 positions matching TRBD2. The read stops 4 residues short of the end of the CDR3; the missing end is completed from the germline J gene. This CDR3 is built from 12 residues. J was trimmed by 3 bases and V by 9 bases; bases with no gene match: 4. Germline V CDR1 and CDR2: NNHDY, SYVADS.

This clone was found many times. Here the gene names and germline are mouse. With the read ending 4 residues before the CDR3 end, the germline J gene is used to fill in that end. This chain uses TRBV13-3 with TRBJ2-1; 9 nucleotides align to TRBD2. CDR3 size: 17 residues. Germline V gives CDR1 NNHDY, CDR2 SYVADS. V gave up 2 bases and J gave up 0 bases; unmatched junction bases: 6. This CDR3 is CASSETRDWVNYAEQFF. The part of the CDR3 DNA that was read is TGTGCCAGCAGTGAGACCCGGGACTGGGTTAACTATGCT.

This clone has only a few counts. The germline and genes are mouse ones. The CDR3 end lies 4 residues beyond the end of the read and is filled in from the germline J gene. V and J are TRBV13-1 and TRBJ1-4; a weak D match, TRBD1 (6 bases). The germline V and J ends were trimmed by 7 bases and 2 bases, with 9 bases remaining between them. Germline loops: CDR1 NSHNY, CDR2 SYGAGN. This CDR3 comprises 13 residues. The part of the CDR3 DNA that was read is TGTGCCAGCGCGGGACAATCCAACGAA. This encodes CASAGQSNE. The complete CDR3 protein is CASAGQSNERLFF.

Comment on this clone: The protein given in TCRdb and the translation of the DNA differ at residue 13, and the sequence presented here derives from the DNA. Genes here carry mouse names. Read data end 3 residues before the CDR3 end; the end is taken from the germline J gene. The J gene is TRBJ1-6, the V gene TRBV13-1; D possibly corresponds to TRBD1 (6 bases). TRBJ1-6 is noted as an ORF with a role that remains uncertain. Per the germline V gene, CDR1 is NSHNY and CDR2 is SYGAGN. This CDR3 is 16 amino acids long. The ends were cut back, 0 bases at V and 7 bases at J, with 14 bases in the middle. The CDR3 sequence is CASSDAGGLRNSPLYF. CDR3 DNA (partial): TGTGCCAGCAGTGATGCGGGGGGGCTGAGGAATTCGCCC.

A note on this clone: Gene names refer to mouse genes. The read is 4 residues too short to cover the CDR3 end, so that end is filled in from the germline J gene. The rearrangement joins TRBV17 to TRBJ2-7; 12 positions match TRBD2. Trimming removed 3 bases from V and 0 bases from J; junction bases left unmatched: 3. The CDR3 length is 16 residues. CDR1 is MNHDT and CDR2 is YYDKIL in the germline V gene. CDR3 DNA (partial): TGTGCTAGCAGTAGGACGACTGGGGGGGCCTCCTAT. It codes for CASSRTTGGASY. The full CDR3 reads CASSRTTGGASYEQYF.